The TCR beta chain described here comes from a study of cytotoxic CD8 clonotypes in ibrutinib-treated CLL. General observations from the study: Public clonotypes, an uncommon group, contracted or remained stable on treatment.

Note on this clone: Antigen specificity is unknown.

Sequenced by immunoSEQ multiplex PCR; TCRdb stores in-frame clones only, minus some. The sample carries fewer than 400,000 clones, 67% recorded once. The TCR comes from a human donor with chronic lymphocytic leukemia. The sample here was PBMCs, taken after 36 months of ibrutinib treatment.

CDR3 nucleotide sequence: TGTGCCAGCAGTTTTAGCCCGGGACTATTCGCCTACGAGCAGTACTTC. Its protein is CASSFSPGLFAYEQYF. The chain is built from TRBV27 and TRBJ2-7; 7 bases line up with TRBD2. The germline V gene has CDR1 MNHEY and CDR2 SMNVEV (reference sequence). The CDR3 totals 16 residues. V lost 3 bases to trimming and J lost 2 bases; unmatched junction nucleotides: 10.